A selection of T cell receptor beta chains follows, all from one sample in a study of T cell responses to AZD1222 COVID-19 vaccine. TCRdb keeps only in-frame clones here, not all; method: immunoSEQ multiplex PCR. The top ten hold 1.5% of the sample, which has 84,000 or so clones, nearly 90% seen once. Sequences were derived from peripheral blood, sampled on day 0 of AZD1222 vaccination. The receptor set was obtained from an adult in good health. Each CDR3 is given with its conserved first and last residue. The D gene is left open where the match is weak. Where a row states a size, it is once, few, many or the class of an expanded clone; other rows omit it.

v_call,cdr3_length,j_call,clone_size,d_call,cdr3_aa,cdr3_nt
TRBV9,13,TRBJ1-1,NA,NA,CASSVALNTEAFF,TGTGCCAGCAGCGTAGCGCTCAACACTGAAGCTTTCTTT
TRBV12-3/TRBV12-4,13,TRBJ1-2,NA,NA,CASSSTGTGGYTF,TGTGCCAGCAGTTCGACAGGTACGGGCGGCTACACCTTC
TRBV20-1,12,TRBJ2-7,NA,TRBD2,CSASLAGGEQYF,TGCAGTGCTAGTCTAGCGGGAGGTGAGCAGTACTTC
TRBV5-1,12,TRBJ2-7,once,NA,CASSLDVYEQYF,TGCGCCAGCAGCTTGGATGTGTACGAGCAGTACTTC
TRBV2,14,TRBJ1-2,NA,TRBD1,CASSEARQGGGYTF,TGTGCCAGCAGTGAAGCAAGACAGGGGGGTGGCTACACCTTC
TRBV6-5,11,TRBJ2-1,NA,NA,CASSYRGGKFF,TGTGCCAGCAGTTACCGAGGGGGGAAGTTCTTC
TRBV7-9,14,TRBJ1-5,NA,NA,CASSLEGRASPQHF,TGTGCCAGCAGCTTAGAGGGCAGGGCCTCGCCCCAGCATTTT
TRBV7-6,16,TRBJ2-7,NA,NA,CASSLGVAGKGYEQYF,TGTGCCAGCAGCCTAGGGGTGGCGGGCAAGGGATACGAGCAGTACTTC
TRBV7-3,18,TRBJ2-3,NA,TRBD2,CASSLTGLAGVSTDTQYF,TGTGCCAGCAGCTTAACCGGACTAGCGGGAGTGAGCACAGATACGCAGTATTTT
TRBV30,13,TRBJ1-5,medium-sized,NA,CAWKKGVNQPQHF,TGTGCCTGGAAAAAGGGGGTCAATCAGCCCCAGCATTTT
TRBV27,15,TRBJ2-7,NA,TRBD2,CASSPLTSGEGEQYF,TGTGCCAGCAGTCCTTTGACTAGCGGGGAGGGCGAGCAGTACTTC
TRBV19,15,TRBJ1-4,NA,NA,CASSLGTDEGEKLFF,TGTGCCAGTAGTCTCGGCACGGACGAGGGAGAAAAACTGTTTTTT
TRBV5-1,15,TRBJ2-1,NA,TRBD2,CASRRLADSYNEQFF,TGCGCCAGCAGACGACTAGCGGATTCCTACAATGAGCAGTTCTTC
TRBV12-3/TRBV12-4,13,TRBJ1-2,NA,NA,CASSLVQTMVYTF,TGTGCCAGCAGTTTAGTACAGACTATGGTCTACACCTTC
TRBV6-2/TRBV6-3,13,TRBJ1-2,NA,NA,CASSQGRETGYTF,TGTGCCAGCAGTCAGGGCCGCGAAACAGGCTACACCTTC
TRBV6-5,15,TRBJ1-5,NA,NA,CASSYRGGGNQPQHF,TGTGCCAGCAGTTACCGAGGGGGGGGCAATCAGCCCCAGCATTTT
TRBV5-6,15,TRBJ1-4,NA,NA,CASSFGERFNEKLFF,TGTGCCAGCAGCTTCGGCGAAAGGTTTAATGAAAAACTGTTTTTT
TRBV7-2,14,TRBJ2-7,NA,NA,CASSPNGRSYEQYF,TGTGCCAGCAGCCCTAATGGGCGGTCCTACGAGCAGTACTTC
TRBV7-2,13,TRBJ2-7,NA,TRBD1,CASRITGVDEQYF,TGTGCCAGCAGGATTACAGGGGTGGACGAGCAGTACTTC
TRBV7-9,14,TRBJ1-6,NA,NA,CASSSGIYNSPLHF,TGTGCCAGCAGCTCAGGGATCTATAATTCACCCCTCCACTTT
TRBV6-1,19,TRBJ2-7,NA,TRBD2,CASSGTLAGDVRTSYEQYF,TGTGCCAGCAGTGGGACACTAGCGGGAGACGTGCGGACCTCCTACGAGCAGTACTTC
TRBV6-1,14,TRBJ2-2,once,NA,CASSDEPSTGELFF,TGTGCCAGCAGTGATGAACCTTCGACCGGGGAGCTGTTTTTT
TRBV6-6,16,TRBJ2-2,NA,TRBD2,CASSRLAGSNTGELFF,TGTGCCAGCAGTCGACTAGCGGGCTCGAACACCGGGGAGCTGTTTTTT
TRBV29-1,13,TRBJ2-7,NA,NA,CSVGPTGAHEQYF,TGCAGCGTTGGCCCGACGGGGGCCCACGAGCAGTACTTC
TRBV6-5,10,TRBJ2-7,NA,NA,CASRRDEQYF,TGTGCCAGCAGACGGGACGAGCAGTACTTC
TRBV18,17,TRBJ1-3,NA,NA,CASSPLVPTGTGNTIYF,TGTGCCAGCTCACCATTAGTCCCCACGGGCACTGGAAACACCATATATTTT